Listed here are 27 T cell receptor beta chains from one sample, sequenced in a study of T cells in Graves' hyperthyroidism and ophthalmopathy. TCR beta CDR3 regions were amplified from RNA. HTBI primers were employed in a first-round RT-PCR of the TCR CDR3. TCRdb fed the multiplex PCR reads into MiXCR, producing one record per CDR3 protein. The sample has roughly 720,000 distinct CDR3 sequences, roughly 17% seen once. The material sequenced was blood. The receptors stem from a man aged 45-65 years with Graves' hyperthyroidism.

The J gene is TRBJ2-5, the V gene TRBV5-1; 9 positions match TRBD2. The germline V gene encodes CDR1 SGHRS and CDR2 YFSETQ. The CDR3 is made up of 16 amino acids. V lost 1 base and J lost 5; bases outside the gene matches: 9. The CDR3 coding sequence is TGCGCCAGCAGCTTGCTTGGCGGGAGGGCCGAGGAGACCCAGTACTTC. Encoded protein: CASSLLGGRAEETQYF.

The V gene is TRBV20-1, the J gene TRBJ2-2; 7 bases are shared with TRBD1. Germline loops: CDR1 DFQATT, CDR2 SNEGSKA (reference sequence). Trimming removed 6 bases from V and 4 bases from J; junction bases left unmatched: 8. This CDR3 has 14 amino acids. CDR3 DNA sequence: TGCAGTGCCTCCGACAGGGATAGCACCGGGGAGCTGTTTTTT. This encodes CSASDRDSTGELFF.

This clonotype was picked up a small number of times. A junction boundary mismatches the germline segment, possibly from a read error. The rearrangement uses TRBV4-1 and TRBJ2-5, with unresolved D. The germline V gene has CDR1 MGHRA and CDR2 YSYEKL. The CDR3 loop spans 12 amino acids. The CDR3: CASSEDGETQYF. The CDR3 DNA is TGCGCCAGCAGCGAAGATGGGGAGACCCAGTACTTC.

The chain couples TRBV4-1 to TRBJ1-2, with a possible D match to TRBD1 (5 bases). CDR1 and CDR2 from the germline V gene are MGHRA and YSYEKL. The germline V and J ends were trimmed by 1 base and 5 bases, with 14 bases remaining between them. The CDR3 length is 15 residues. This CDR3 reads CASSQGGAGLYGYTF. Written as DNA, the CDR3 is TGCGCCAGCAGCCAAGGTGGGGCAGGGCTGTATGGCTACACCTTC.

Ten or more counts support this clonotype. One end of the junction fails to match germline, which may point to a read error. The V gene is TRBV3-1, the J gene TRBJ2-7; D remains ambiguous. The germline V gene encodes CDR1 LGHDT and CDR2 YNNKEL (reference sequence). The CDR3 has 12 residues. This chain's CDR3 is CASTQTGYEQYF. The CDR3 DNA reads as TGTGCCAGCACCCAAACTGGGTACGAGCAGTACTTC.

This clonotype came up a few times. The chain employs TRBV6-4 and TRBJ2-1; the D is unclear. The CDR3 has 18 residues. V dropped 0 bases and J dropped 1 base, with 16 bases sitting between them. CDR1 is MRHNA, CDR2 SNTAGT, per germline. The CDR3 region is CASSDSISRASSYNEQFF. The DNA of the CDR3 is TGTGCCAGCAGTGACTCAATAAGTCGGGCCAGTTCCTACAATGAGCAGTTCTTC.

This clonotype has just a few counts. The J gene is TRBJ2-5, the V gene TRBV5-1, with TRBD1 as a possible D gene (5 bases). The CDR3 runs to 15 residues. The V end lost 0 bases, the J end lost 5 bases, and 14 bases lay between the germline ends. Germline CDR1 reads SGHRS; CDR2 reads YFSETQ. CDR3 nucleotide sequence: TGCGCCAGCAGCTTGGTCGGTAGGGGCCCCGAGACCCAGTACTTC. Translated: CASSLVGRGPETQYF.

The table lists this clonotype with many counts. The chain has TRBV3-1 and TRBJ2-1, with TRBD2 identical over 10 bases. The CDR3 runs to 17 residues. Germline V lookup: CDR1 LGHDT, CDR2 YNNKEL (reference sequence). V shed 4 bases, J shed 1 base, and the junction held 7 bases outside the gene matches. CDR3 loop: CASSPELAGGSYNEQFF. DNA for the CDR3: TGTGCCAGCAGCCCCGAATTAGCGGGAGGTTCCTACAATGAGCAGTTCTTC.

This clonotype was seen more than once but under ten times. The J gene is TRBJ2-2, the V gene TRBV6-2 or TRBV6-3; possible D gene TRBD1, 5 bases. Germline loops: CDR1 MNHEY, CDR2 SVGEGT. With 6 bases removed from V and 6 bases from J, the gap between germline ends came to 20 bases. The CDR3 is made up of 16 amino acids. The CDR3 DNA is TGTGCCAGCAGCCCCGACAGCTATCCTTCCGCCGGGGAGCTGTTTTTT. Translation gives CASSPDSYPSAGELFF.

This clonotype showed up many times. This sequence joins TRBV3-1 and TRBJ1-2, with 8 positions matching TRBD1. CDR1 is LGHDT, CDR2 YNNKEL, per germline (reference sequence). The CDR3 has 14 residues. The junction had 8 bases not matched to a gene; V was cut back by 6 bases and J by 5 bases. CDR3: CASRGQGAGYGYTF. CDR3 in DNA: TGTGCCAGCAGGGGCCAGGGGGCAGGGTATGGCTACACCTTC.

The rearrangement uses TRBV5-6 and TRBJ2-1, with 8 bases fitting TRBD2. The CDR3 spans 16 residues. J gave up 4 bases and V 0 bases, and 6 bases lay outside the gene matches. Germline V CDR1 and CDR2: SGHDT, YYEEEE. The CDR3, as DNA: TGTGCCAGCAGCTTGGTCCCAGCGGGAGAATACAATGAGCAGTTCTTC. Protein sequence: CASSLVPAGEYNEQFF.

The sample holds many counts of this clonotype. The rearrangement joins TRBV7-2 to TRBJ1-1, with TRBD1 as a possible D gene (6 bases). From germline, CDR1 is SGHTA and CDR2 FQGNSA. Trimming pared 3 bases from V and 4 bases from J, leaving 15 bases between. The CDR3 totals 15 residues. CDR3 loop: CASSFGQPGATEAFF. Here the CDR3 DNA reads TGTGCCAGCAGCTTTGGACAGCCCGGGGCCACTGAAGCTTTCTTT.

This clonotype came up once. The V and J genes are TRBV12-3 or TRBV12-4 and TRBJ2-1, with TRBD2 matching 9 bases. J lost 9 bases, V lost 3 bases, and 6 bases had no gene match. CDR3 length: 14 amino acids. This CDR3 reads CASSLERGAGEQFF. CDR3 sequence (DNA): TGTGCCAGCAGTTTGGAGCGGGGGGCCGGTGAGCAGTTCTTC.

Ten or more counts support this clonotype. V gene TRBV7-8 combines with J gene TRBJ2-3; maybe TRBD2 (6 bases). The CDR3 covers 16 residues. CDR1 and CDR2 (germline): SGHVS, FQNEAQ. V was clipped by 1 base and J by 2 bases, with 13 bases between them. The CDR3 loop is CASSLELRETTDTQYF. DNA for the CDR3: TGTGCCAGCAGCTTAGAGTTGCGGGAAACCACAGATACGCAGTATTTT.

There are many counts of this clonotype. This chain links TRBV4-3 with TRBJ2-3, with 9 bases that match TRBD2. Germline V lookup: CDR1 LGHNA, CDR2 YSLEER. The CDR3 covers 14 residues. The J segment lost 5 bases and the V segment lost 1 base, leaving 1 base of the junction unmatched. The CDR3 protein is CASSQVLAGDTQYF. For the CDR3, the DNA is TGCGCCAGCAGCCAAGTACTAGCGGGAGATACGCAGTATTTT.

The chain recombines TRBV2 with TRBJ2-1, with 8 bases fitting TRBD2. Per germline, CDR1 SNHLY and CDR2 FYNNEI. The CDR3 is 13 residues long. Losses at the gene ends were 6 bases for V and 8 bases for J; bases not matched to a gene: 6. The CDR3 reads CASSREGRDEQFF. CDR3 bases: TGTGCCAGCAGCCGGGAGGGCCGGGATGAGCAGTTCTTC.

This sequence joins TRBV18 and TRBJ2-2; D is uncertain. The CDR3 has 14 residues. The V gene's germline CDR1 is KGHSH and CDR2 LQKENI. The V end lost 0 bases, the J end lost 7 bases, and 9 bases lay between the germline ends. The CDR3 region is CASSPPNRSGELFF. The CDR3 DNA is TGTGCCAGCTCACCACCGAACCGGAGCGGGGAGCTGTTTTTT.

The chain combines TRBV5-1 with TRBJ2-7; 10 nucleotides line up with TRBD1. In germline, CDR1 is SGHRS, CDR2 YFSETQ. V was clipped by 6 bases and J by 7 bases; unmatched bases: 4. The CDR3 has 12 residues. In DNA, the CDR3 is TGCGCCAGCACCGGGACAGGGGTTGAGCAGTACTTC. Amino acid sequence: CASTGTGVEQYF.

The chain combines TRBV4-2 with TRBJ1-2; D is unclear. This CDR3 contains 16 residues. V gave up 0 bases and J gave up 5 bases, with 16 bases separating them. The germline V gene encodes CDR1 LGHNA and CDR2 YNFKEQ. The CDR3 reads CASSQDWSTPLYGYTF. The CDR3 DNA sequence: TGTGCCAGCAGCCAAGATTGGTCCACGCCTCTATATGGCTACACCTTC.

The sample holds one count of this clonotype. The chain couples TRBV4-3 to TRBJ1-1, with D perhaps TRBD1 (6 bases). The V gene lost 3 bases and the J gene lost 5 bases, with 10 bases spanning the gap. Germline V lookup: CDR1 LGHNA, CDR2 YSLEER. The CDR3 totals 13 residues. The chain's CDR3 is CASSHAGTTEAFF. The CDR3, as DNA: TGCGCCAGCAGCCACGCAGGGACAACTGAAGCTTTCTTT.

In this sample, this clonotype turned up many times. The chain joins TRBV5-1 to TRBJ2-3; TRBD2 agrees at 8 bases. The V segment lost 0 bases and the J segment 2 bases; nucleotides outside the gene matches: 8. Looked up from germline, CDR1 is SGHRS and CDR2 is YFSETQ. CDR3 length: 17 amino acids. CDR3 DNA sequence: TGCGCCAGCAGCTTGGCCCCAGCGGGAGCGCCCACAGATACGCAGTATTTT. It yields the protein CASSLAPAGAPTDTQYF.

At least ten counts were recorded for this clonotype. The chain recombines TRBV27 with TRBJ2-5; TRBD2 might be the D (6 bases). This CDR3 spans 14 amino acids. Germline lookup yields CDR1 MNHEY and CDR2 SMNVEV (reference sequence). Between the trimmed V and J ends, which lost 1 base and 3 bases, there was a span of 9 bases. In DNA, the CDR3 is TGTGCCAGCAGTTTATATCCGGGAGAAGAGACCCAGTACTTC. Translated: CASSLYPGEETQYF.

This clonotype was detected many times. The V call is TRBV7-2, the J call TRBJ2-5; 8 bases line up with TRBD1. Trimming removed 3 bases from V and 2 bases from J; junction bases left unmatched: 2. Germline CDR1 SGHTA, CDR2 FQGNSA. The CDR3 runs 14 residues. CDR3 loop: CASSFGDRQETQYF. DNA of the CDR3: TGTGCCAGCAGCTTCGGGGACAGGCAAGAGACCCAGTACTTC.

In its sample, this clonotype was seen many times. This chain uses TRBV6-1 with TRBJ2-1, with 8 bases that match TRBD2. After removal of 10 bases from V and 2 bases from J, the junction contained 13 bases not matched to a gene. Germline assignment: CDR1 MNHNS and CDR2 SASEGT. CDR3 length equals 16 residues. The CDR3 DNA reads as TGTGCCACTCAAGGGGAGCGGGAGAGGGCCTACAATGAGCAGTTCTTC. Translating gives CATQGERERAYNEQFF.

V usage is TRBV3-1 and J usage is TRBJ1-3; D not certain. With 3 bases removed from V and 6 bases from J, the gap between germline ends came to 3 bases. CDR1 and CDR2 from the germline V gene are LGHDT and YNNKEL (reference sequence). The CDR3 totals 11 residues. Written as DNA, the CDR3 is TGTGCCAGCAGCCAGTTAAACACCATATATTTT. Amino acids: CASSQLNTIYF.

The sample holds many counts of this clonotype. CDR3 coding DNA: TGTGCCAGCAGTACAAGCACAGATACGCAGTATTTT. This sequence encodes CASSTSTDTQYF. This chain connects TRBV18 to TRBJ2-3; no clear D gene. Germline lookup yields CDR1 KGHSH and CDR2 LQKENI. This CDR3 is 12 amino acids long. Trimming pared 8 bases from V and 0 bases from J, leaving 6 bases between.

On this clonotype: A much more abundant neighbour one base away suggests this may be a read error. The J gene is TRBJ1-5, the V gene TRBV7-8; D uncertain. The length of the CDR3 is 13 residues. Germline V CDR1 and CDR2: SGHVS, FQNEAQ. The CDR3 loop reads CASSSSPNQPRHF. DNA of the CDR3: TGTGCCAGCAGCTCTAGTCCGAATCAGCCCCGGCATTTT.